One sample yielded the 19 T cell receptor beta chains listed below, sequenced in a study of cytomegalovirus exposure and HLA in healthy donors. The PCR made use of 60 Vbeta and 13 Jbeta primers. Assay used: immunoSEQ multiplex PCR; TCRdb lists only in-frame clones, some missing. Altogether about 160,000 clones are present, around four fifths being singletons, with the ten largest covering around 2.1%. Source material: PBMCs. The receptors originated from a female donor in good health and CMV-seronegative.

The chain combines TRBV10-3 with TRBJ1-5; 8 bases match TRBD1. Trimming cost V 4 bases and J 4 bases; bases outside gene matches: 6. CDR3 length: 15 residues. Germline V gene sequence: CDR1 ENHRY, CDR2 SYGVKD. CDR3 protein: CAISAGQGLNQPQHF. CDR3 nucleotide sequence: TGTGCCATCAGTGCAGGACAGGGCCTAAATCAGCCCCAGCATTTT.

This clone was observed a handful of times. The chain combines TRBV6-5 with TRBJ1-1; D call uncertain. V was pared by 2 bases and J by 8 bases, with 9 bases between. CDR3 length: 12 residues. Germline V CDR1 and CDR2: MNHEY, SVGAGI. CDR3 loop: CASSYMNNEAFF. The CDR3 region has the DNA TGTGCCAGCAGTTACATGAACAACGAAGCTTTCTTT.

The J gene is TRBJ1-6, the V gene TRBV19; possibly TRBD1 for D (5 bases). The CDR3 is made up of 14 amino acids. CDR1 is LNHDA and CDR2 is SQIVND in the germline V gene (reference sequence). The V gene lost 6 bases and the J gene lost 8 bases, with 14 bases spanning the gap. This chain's CDR3 is CASSINQGDSPLHF. For the CDR3, the DNA is TGTGCCAGTAGCATAAATCAGGGTGATTCACCCCTCCACTTT.

This clone is termed medium-sized. This chain uses TRBV9 with TRBJ2-1; D ambiguous. Germline-derived CDR1 and CDR2 are SGDLS and YYNGEE. Trimming stripped 4 bases from V and 7 bases from J, with 12 bases between. This CDR3 region has 13 residues. The CDR3 DNA sequence: TGTGCCAGCAGCCCAAACCATCAGAATGAGCAGTTCTTC. The encoded protein is CASSPNHQNEQFF.

J is TRBJ1-2 and V is TRBV19; D gene ambiguous. Trimming shortened V by 3 bases and J by 0 bases, and 5 bases separated the two germline ends. There are 13 residues in the CDR3. Germline-derived CDR1 and CDR2 are LNHDA and SQIVND (reference sequence). CDR3 sequence: CASSILTNYGYTF. CDR3 nucleotide sequence: TGTGCCAGTAGTATCCTAACTAACTATGGCTACACCTTC.

The V call is TRBV19, the J call TRBJ2-7, with 7 bases lining up with TRBD1. V shed 6 bases and J 1 base; nucleotides not matched to a gene: 6. There are 14 residues in the CDR3. Germline CDR1 and CDR2: LNHDA and SQIVND (reference sequence). CDR3 sequence (DNA): TGTGCCAGTAGCGTTTTGACAGGGTCCTACGAGCAGTACTTC. This gives the protein CASSVLTGSYEQYF.

The chain is built from TRBV18 and TRBJ2-5, with 7 bases lining up with TRBD1. Germline CDR1 and CDR2: KGHSH and LQKENI. Trimming cost V 6 bases and J 2 bases; bases outside gene matches: 6. The CDR3 extends over 14 amino acids. CDR3 in DNA: TGTGCCAGCTCCAGACAGGGCGGTCAAGAGACCCAGTACTTC. The encoded protein is CASSRQGGQETQYF.

The chain joins TRBV27 to TRBJ2-7; the match to TRBD1 covers 8 bases. The germline V gene has CDR1 MNHEY and CDR2 SMNVEV (reference sequence). The CDR3 is 15 amino acids. V lost 3 bases to trimming and J lost 7 bases; unmatched junction nucleotides: 11. The CDR3 reads CASSFFQGAVGEQYF. CDR3 nucleotide sequence: TGTGCCAGCAGTTTTTTCCAGGGGGCGGTTGGGGAGCAGTACTTC.

V is TRBV19 and J is TRBJ2-7, with 7 bases aligning to TRBD1. The CDR3 extends over 14 amino acids. The germline V gene encodes CDR1 LNHDA and CDR2 SQIVND (reference sequence). V lost 6 bases and J lost 5; bases outside the gene matches: 10. The CDR3 nucleotides are TGTGCCAGTAGCACGACAGGGTTGCCCCACGAGCAGTACTTC. It encodes CASSTTGLPHEQYF.

V usage is TRBV11-2 and J usage is TRBJ2-7; D gene ambiguous. The V and J ends lost 5 bases and 2 bases respectively, with 4 bases between them. Germline V CDR1 and CDR2: SGHAT, FQNNGV. The CDR3 totals 11 residues. The CDR3 protein is CASSLTYEQYF. The CDR3 nucleotides read TGTGCCAGCAGCCTAACCTACGAGCAGTACTTC.

The V call is TRBV5-4, the J call TRBJ1-4; perhaps TRBD1 as D (6 bases). This CDR3 is built from 15 residues. V was shortened by 2 bases and J by 2 bases, with 10 bases between the two germline ends. Germline lookup yields CDR1 SGHNT and CDR2 YYREEE (reference sequence). CDR3 DNA: TGTGCCAGCAGCTTAGGGGGAGAGACTAATGAAAAACTGTTTTTT. Translated, it gives CASSLGGETNEKLFF.

The chain has TRBV5-1 and TRBJ2-7; 11 bases line up with TRBD1. Per the germline V gene, CDR1 is SGHRS and CDR2 is YFSETQ. This CDR3 is built from 15 residues. Trimming cost V 4 bases and J 2 bases; bases outside gene matches: 5. CDR3 nucleotides: TGCGCCAGCAGCGTCGGACAGGGGGCTCCCTACGAGCAGTACTTC. Translated, it gives CASSVGQGAPYEQYF.

This clone appeared once. The chain uses TRBV10-2 and TRBJ2-7; 7 bases fit TRBD2. Unmatched junction bases numbered 10, after V lost 10 bases and J lost 1 base. Looked up from germline, CDR1 is WSHSY and CDR2 is SAAADI. The CDR3 is 14 residues long. The CDR3 DNA sequence: TGCGCCACCTCAGGAGGCGGGAGTTCCTACGAGCAGTACTTC. Protein: CATSGGGSSYEQYF.

This chain connects TRBV19 to TRBJ1-5, with a tentative D call TRBD1 (6 bases). V was trimmed by 5 bases and J by 2 bases, leaving 13 bases between them. CDR3 size: 15 residues. Germline-derived CDR1 and CDR2 are LNHDA and SQIVND (reference sequence). CDR3 nucleotide sequence: TGTGCCAGTAGTCCCGACAGGCTCCGCAATCAGCCCCAGCATTTT. It codes for CASSPDRLRNQPQHF. Full variable domain (remainder filled in from reference TRBV19 and TRBJ1-5): DGGITQSPKYLFRKEGQNVTLSCEQNLNHDAMYWYRQDPGQGLRLIYYSQIVNDFQKGDIAEGYSVSREKKESFPLTVTSAQKNPTAFYLCASSPDRLRNQPQHFGDGTRLSIL.

The CDR3 nucleotides are TGTGCCAGCAGCCTCCAGGGGGCCACTGAAGCTTTCTTT. Residues: CASSLQGATEAFF. V and J are TRBV7-8 and TRBJ1-1; 8 bases map to TRBD1. This CDR3 has 13 residues. CDR1 SGHVS and CDR2 FQNEAQ come from the germline V gene. The V and J ends lost 5 bases and 4 bases, in that order; junction bases with no gene match: 3.

This chain uses TRBV5-5 with TRBJ1-2; weak D call: TRBD1 (5 bases). Germline CDR1 reads SGHKS; CDR2 reads YYEKEE (reference sequence). The V and J ends lost 4 bases and 0 bases respectively, with 10 bases between them. The CDR3 length is 14 residues. The DNA for the CDR3 is TGTGCCAGCAGCGACAGTTTAGCTAACTATGGCTACACCTTC. Protein product: CASSDSLANYGYTF.

The chain carries TRBV7-6 and TRBJ2-3; 12 bases map to TRBD2. V lost 5 bases and J lost 6; bases outside the gene matches: 6. The CDR3 contains 15 residues. Germline values: CDR1 SGHVS, CDR2 FNYEAQ. The CDR3 region is CASSLLAGGEDTQYF. Here the CDR3 DNA reads TGTGCCAGCAGCCTACTAGCGGGGGGCGAGGATACGCAGTATTTT.

This clone has more than one count but fewer than ten. The junction does not match germline at one end; this may be a read error. The V and J genes are TRBV7-9 and TRBJ2-4; perhaps TRBD2 as D (6 bases). The CDR3 has 16 amino acids. Looked up from germline, CDR1 is SEHNR and CDR2 is FQNEAQ (reference sequence). DNA for the CDR3: TGTGCCAGCAGCTCCCAAGCTTCACTAGCCAAAAACAGTCAGTACTTC. The encoded protein is CASSSQASLAKNSQYF.

This chain joins TRBV10-3 and TRBJ2-1; 14 bases map to TRBD2. This CDR3 has 19 residues. J gave up 0 bases and V 2 bases, and 6 bases lay outside the gene matches. CDR1 is ENHRY, CDR2 SYGVKD, per germline. The CDR3 region is CAISEGLAGGLSSYNEQFF. Here the CDR3 DNA reads TGTGCCATCAGTGAGGGACTAGCGGGGGGCCTTAGCTCCTACAATGAGCAGTTCTTC.